The rows below give T cell receptor beta chains drawn from one sample of a study of T cell responses to AZD1222 COVID-19 vaccine. Method: immunoSEQ multiplex PCR; TCRdb's copy keeps in-frame clones and lacks some. The data show about 96,000 clones, 70% to 90% seen once. Source: peripheral blood, taken on day 0 of AZD1222 vaccination. The receptors originated from an adult in good health. CDR3s include the opening cysteine and the closing phenylalanine or tryptophan. Fields, in order: J gene, D gene, V gene, CDR3 length, clone size, CDR3 protein, CDR3 DNA. The D gene is left open where the match is weak. Only some rows state a clone size, as once, few, many or a class for expanded clones.

TRBJ2-1 | TRBD1 | TRBV7-3 | 15 | - | CASSLTGQGNNEQFF | TGTGCCAGCAGCTTAACGGGACAGGGCAACAATGAGCAGTTCTTC
TRBJ2-3 | - | TRBV5-1 | 13 | - | CASSKPGTDTQYF | TGCGCCAGCAGCAAGCCCGGCACAGATACGCAGTATTTT
TRBJ2-7 | TRBD1 | TRBV15 | 16 | - | CATSRGGTGDTYEQYF | TGTGCCACCAGCAGAGGTGGGACAGGGGACACCTACGAGCAGTACTTC
TRBJ2-6 | - | TRBV5-1 | 15 | - | CASSFWGNGANVLTF | TGCGCCAGCAGCTTTTGGGGTAACGGGGCCAACGTCCTGACTTTC
TRBJ1-5 | TRBD1 | TRBV12-5 | 15 | - | CASATDREYNQPQHF | TGTGCTAGTGCCACGGACAGGGAGTACAATCAGCCCCAGCATTTT
TRBJ2-1 | - | TRBV7-3 | 14 | - | CASSLSGSNNEQFF | TGTGCCAGCAGCTTAAGTGGGTCCAACAATGAGCAGTTCTTC
TRBJ2-2 | TRBD1 | TRBV9 | 15 | - | CASSPGTGNTGELFF | TGTGCCAGCAGCCCCGGGACAGGGAACACCGGGGAGCTGTTTTTT
TRBJ1-1 | - | TRBV7-2 | 14 | - | CASSSQQGRVEAFF | TGTGCCAGCAGCTCCCAACAGGGTCGCGTTGAAGCTTTCTTT
TRBJ1-5 | - | TRBV6-6 | 16 | - | CASSYLRQVADQPQHF | TGTGCCAGCAGTTACCTTCGACAGGTCGCTGATCAGCCCCAGCATTTT
TRBJ1-5 | - | TRBV7-2 | 12 | once | CASRAGNQPQHF | TGTGCCAGCAGGGCGGGGAATCAGCCCCAGCATTTT
TRBJ1-5 | - | TRBV6-5 | 14 | - | CASSYGAGNQPQHF | TGTGCCAGCAGTTACGGTGCCGGCAATCAGCCCCAGCATTTT
TRBJ2-5 | - | TRBV7-3 | 13 | few | CASSPGAQETQYF | TGTGCCAGCAGCCCGGGGGCGCAAGAGACCCAGTACTTC
TRBJ1-5 | TRBD1 | TRBV12-5 | 15 | - | CASGSLDRNNQPQHF | TGTGCTAGTGGTTCCCTGGACAGGAACAATCAGCCCCAGCATTTT
TRBJ2-3 | - | TRBV7-9 | 12 | - | CASSLKEDTQYF | TGTGCCAGCAGCTTAAAGGAGGATACGCAGTATTTT
TRBJ2-5 | TRBD1 | TRBV4-3 | 15 | - | CASSQAGQGGETQYF | TGCGCCAGCAGCCAAGCGGGACAGGGAGGAGAGACCCAGTACTTC
TRBJ2-7 | - | TRBV7-5 | 17 | - | CARSLLDALAVSYEQYF | TGTGCCAGAAGCTTACTCGATGCCCTAGCGGTCTCCTACGAGCAGTACTTC
TRBJ2-1 | TRBD1 | TRBV6-5 | 15 | - | CASSGQGARYNEQFF | TGTGCCAGCAGCGGACAGGGGGCGAGATACAATGAGCAGTTCTTC
TRBJ2-2 | TRBD2 | TRBV5-1 | 18 | - | CASSNSPGLAGLTGELFF | TGCGCCAGCAGCAATTCACCGGGACTAGCGGGGCTCACCGGGGAGCTGTTTTTT
TRBJ1-2 | TRBD1 | TRBV2 | 14 | - | CARPRQGGTYGYTF | TGTGCCAGACCTCGACAGGGGGGGACCTATGGCTACACCTTC
TRBJ2-1 | TRBD1 | TRBV7-6 | 15 | - | CASSSPGQGYNEQFF | TGTGCCAGCAGCTCTCCGGGACAGGGATACAATGAGCAGTTCTTC
TRBJ1-2 | - | TRBV7-3 | 13 | - | CASSLGQNYGYTF | TGTGCCAGCAGCTTAGGACAGAACTATGGCTACACCTTC
TRBJ1-5 | TRBD1 | TRBV7-2 | 16 | - | CASSLDGTGGDQPQHF | TGTGCCAGCAGCTTAGATGGGACAGGGGGCGATCAGCCCCAGCATTTT
TRBJ1-1 | TRBD1 | TRBV18 | 14 | once | CASSRQGQNTEAFF | TGTGCCAGCTCAAGACAGGGGCAGAACACTGAAGCTTTCTTT
TRBJ1-2 | - | TRBV5-6 | 12 | once | CASSLGDTADTF | TGTGCCAGCAGCTTGGGGGACACGGCGGACACCTTC
TRBJ2-7 | TRBD1 | TRBV18 | 14 | - | CASSPTGLLEEQYF | TGTGCCAGCTCACCGACAGGGCTCCTCGAAGAGCAGTACTTC
TRBJ2-3 | - | TRBV5-1 | 15 | - | CASSLGRLGTDTQYF | TGCGCCAGCAGCTTGGGCAGGCTTGGCACAGATACGCAGTATTTT
TRBJ1-4 | - | TRBV5-4 | 15 | - | CASSLGQQTNEKLFF | TGTGCCAGCAGCCTAGGACAGCAAACTAATGAAAAACTGTTTTTT
TRBJ1-6 | - | TRBV15 | 17 | - | CATSRMRSGTKNSPLHF | TGTGCCACCAGCAGAATGCGTTCAGGGACGAAAAATTCACCCCTCCACTTT
TRBJ2-1 | - | TRBV5-8 | 16 | few | CASSWEGVSYYNEQFF | TGTGCCAGCAGCTGGGAGGGGGTCTCCTACTACAATGAGCAGTTCTTC
TRBJ2-5 | - | TRBV6-5 | 14 | - | CASSQGWNQETQYF | TGTGCCAGCAGCCAGGGTTGGAACCAAGAGACCCAGTACTTC
TRBJ1-6 | - | TRBV28 | 14 | - | CASRGEGWNSPLHF | TGTGCCAGCAGGGGTGAGGGGTGGAATTCACCCCTCCACTTT
TRBJ2-2 | - | TRBV13 | 20 | - | CASSRGRAMSPLTNTGELFF | TGTGCCAGCAGCAGGGGCCGGGCAATGTCACCTTTAACGAACACCGGGGAGCTGTTTTTT
TRBJ1-2 | TRBD1 | TRBV11-2 | 15 | - | CASSLGTGWVYGYTF | TGTGCCAGCAGCTTAGGGACAGGGTGGGTTTATGGCTACACCTTC
TRBJ1-3 | - | TRBV19 | 15 | - | CASSIDSRVGNTIYF | TGTGCCAGTAGTATAGACAGTCGAGTTGGAAACACCATATATTTT
TRBJ1-5 | - | TRBV6-2/TRBV6-3 | 17 | - | CASSHLPQRAINQPQHF | TGTGCCAGCAGTCACCTCCCACAGAGAGCGATCAATCAGCCCCAGCATTTT
TRBJ1-1 | - | TRBV10-3 | 17 | - | CAISESRDRNMNTEAFF | TGTGCCATCAGTGAGTCGAGAGACAGAAACATGAACACTGAAGCTTTCTTT
TRBJ1-1 | - | TRBV6-1 | 16 | - | CASSEGGRLINTEAFF | TGTGCCAGCAGTGAGGGGGGCAGACTCATTAACACTGAAGCTTTCTTT
TRBJ2-2 | - | TRBV4-1 | 18 | - | CASSPHYGGPTNTGELFF | TGCGCCAGCAGCCCCCACTATGGGGGGCCTACGAACACCGGGGAGCTGTTTTTT
TRBJ1-4 | - | TRBV10-3 | 13 | - | CAISRQPNEKLFF | TGTGCCATCAGCCGACAGCCTAATGAAAAACTGTTTTTT
TRBJ2-1 | TRBD2 | TRBV5-4 | 18 | once | CASSRGGIGGGTYNEQFF | TGTGCCAGCAGCCGAGGAGGGATCGGCGGGGGAACCTACAATGAGCAGTTCTTC
TRBJ1-2 | TRBD1 | TRBV27 | 12 | - | CASRQGAGGYTF | TGTGCCAGCCGGCAGGGGGCGGGCGGCTACACCTTC
TRBJ1-3 | - | TRBV2 | 14 | - | CASVKDSSGNTIYF | TGTGCCAGCGTCAAGGACAGCTCTGGAAACACCATATATTTT
TRBJ1-1 | - | TRBV15 | 13 | - | CATSLGGNTEAFF | TGTGCCACCAGCCTAGGCGGGAACACTGAAGCTTTCTTT